This TCR beta chain derives from a study listed by TCRdb under 2016. This clonotype was observed a few times. It lacks a known antigen. No much larger clone exists at a distance of one base, and base qualities are not known. The method behind the library was RT-PCR. For sequencing, an Illumina MiSeq was employed. The public sequencing data were trimmed at Q25 with fastp and processed into clonotypes with MiXCR by TCRdb, which kept only in-frame beta chains. Rows with one shared CDR3 protein collapse into an entry with the most common genes and DNA. The sample contains about 680,000 distinct CDR3 sequences, approximately 14% of them found a single time. The ten largest clones add up to 3% to 4.5% of the sample. The TCR was taken from a female donor in good health, serving as a healthy control. The sample consisted of memory CD4+ T cells from blood.

The nucleotide sequence reads TGCAGTGCCTATCGGCAGGCCGGGGAGCTGTTTTTT. Translated, it gives CSAYRQAGELFF. Recombination joined TRBV20-1 with TRBJ2-2; a confident D gene designation cannot be given. The cysteine opens and the phenylalanine closes a CDR3 of 12 amino acids. The read is trimmed to its CDR3 DNA, 36 bases read in frame from base 1. According to the germline V gene (reference sequence), CDR1 reads DFQATT and CDR2 reads SNEGSKA. A distance of 11 bases separates the germline ends of V and J, which lose 6 bases and 6 bases respectively.